This is a list of T cell receptor beta chains from one sample in a study of blood T cell repertoires in COVID-19. Sequencing was performed with immunoSEQ multiplex PCR; in TCRdb, only in-frame clones are kept and a portion is missing. Of roughly 200,000 clones in the sample, approximately 83% were seen once. The source material was peripheral blood. The receptors here all came from a human donor with active or convalescent COVID-19. The donor label of this sample is uncertain. CDR3s include the opening cysteine and the closing phenylalanine or tryptophan. D genes are given only for firm matches. Not all rows give a size; the values are once, few, many and, for expanded clones, a class.

TRBJ2-4 | TRBV3-1/TRBV3-2 | . | TRBD2 | TGTGCCAGCAGCCAAGGTCTAGCGGAGCAAAACATTCAGTACTTC | CASSQGLAEQNIQYF
TRBJ1-4 | TRBV5-1 | . | TRBD1 | TGCGCCAGCAGCTCCGGGACAGGGGATGAAAAACTGTTTTTT | CASSSGTGDEKLFF
TRBJ2-2 | TRBV7-9 | few | TRBD2 | TGTGCCAGCAGCTTCGGGACTAGCGGGGGACCCGCGAACACCGGGGAGCTGTTTTTT | CASSFGTSGGPANTGELFF
TRBJ2-3 | TRBV5-4 | . | . | TGTGCCAGCAGAACTCAGCGGATAAGCACAGATACGCAGTATTTT | CASRTQRISTDTQYF
TRBJ1-5 | TRBV18 | . | TRBD1 | TGTGCCAGCTCACCTCCGCAGGGGGACTCCAATCAGCCCCAGCATTTT | CASSPPQGDSNQPQHF
TRBJ1-2 | TRBV9 | . | TRBD1 | TGTGCCAGCAGCGTAGTAGGGGGCGGTGGCTACACCTTC | CASSVVGGGGYTF
TRBJ1-2 | TRBV27 | . | . | TGTGCCAGCAGTCGAAGCAGGGAACCTAACTATGGCTACACCTTC | CASSRSREPNYGYTF
TRBJ2-7 | TRBV6-2/TRBV6-3 | few | TRBD2 | TGTGCCAGCAGTCCCTTGGGGAGCGGGGGCGTGCGAAGCTCCTACGAGCAGTACTTC | CASSPLGSGGVRSSYEQYF
TRBJ2-4 | TRBV6-2/TRBV6-3 | . | . | TGTGCCAGCAGTTTCTGGGGGAGGAACATTCAGTACTTC | CASSFWGRNIQYF
TRBJ2-3 | TRBV5-4 | . | TRBD2 | TGTGCCAGCAGCTTGGCGAGCGGGATAACAGACACGCAGTATTTT | CASSLASGITDTQYF
TRBJ1-5 | TRBV28 | . | TRBD1 | TGTGCCACCAAGACAGGGGTCAATCAGCCCCAGCATTTT | CATKTGVNQPQHF
TRBJ2-7 | TRBV5-1 | . | TRBD1 | TGCGCCAGCAGCTCCACAGGGGGCAGTGCCTACGAGCAGTACTTC | CASSSTGGSAYEQYF
TRBJ1-6 | TRBV12-3/TRBV12-4 | . | . | TGTGCCAGCAGTAGGGGTTTTTCACCCCTCCACTTT | CASSRGFSPLHF
TRBJ2-7 | TRBV28 | . | TRBD2 | TGTGCCAGCAGTTTACAGGGCGGGAGTCAGGACGAGCAGTACTTC | CASSLQGGSQDEQYF
TRBJ1-2 | TRBV5-4 | . | . | TGTGCCAGCAGCTTCGTCATCGGCAGGGTCTATGGCTACACCTTC | CASSFVIGRVYGYTF
TRBJ2-7 | TRBV11-3 | . | . | TGTGCCAGCAGCCCCGGGGTCTACGAGCAGTACTTC | CASSPGVYEQYF
TRBJ2-7 | TRBV14 | . | TRBD1 | TGTGCCAGCAGCCCGATCCGGGACAGGCTATACTTC | CASSPIRDRLYF
TRBJ2-1 | TRBV12-5 | . | TRBD2 | TGTGCTAGTGGTTTGACAGGGGAGGGCCCTAGCGGGGCTTACAATGAGCAGTTCTTC | CASGLTGEGPSGAYNEQFF
TRBJ1-2 | TRBV29-1 | . | . | TGCAGCGTTGAACAGGTCTATTATGGCTACACCTTC | CSVEQVYYGYTF
TRBJ1-1 | TRBV5-4 | . | . | TGTGCCAGCAGCCCGGACAGTGGTTTCGGAGCTTTCTTT | CASSPDSGFGAFF
TRBJ2-5 | TRBV24-1 | . | . | TGTGCCACCAGTGAAGCCGGGGATGGGGAGACCCAGTACTTC | CATSEAGDGETQYF
TRBJ2-2 | TRBV3-1/TRBV3-2 | . | TRBD1 | TGTGCCAGCAGGTCGGCAGGGGGATCCGGGGAGCTGTTTTTT | CASRSAGGSGELFF
TRBJ2-2 | TRBV9 | . | . | TGTGCCAGCAGCGTAGATCAGGGTCCCGGGGAGCTGTTTTTT | CASSVDQGPGELFF
TRBJ2-2 | TRBV2 | . | TRBD2 | TGTGCCAGCACCCGACTAGCGGGGGGGGAGCTGTTTTTT | CASTRLAGGELFF
TRBJ1-3 | TRBV18 | . | . | TGTGCCAGCTCACAGGGACTCTCTGGAAACACCATATATTTT | CASSQGLSGNTIYF
TRBJ2-3 | TRBV29-1 | . | TRBD2 | TGCAGCGTTGAGGCCGGGACTAGGAACTACGATACGCAGTATTTT | CSVEAGTRNYDTQYF
TRBJ1-1 | TRBV18 | . | . | TGTGCCAGCTCATTACAGGGAGCTGAAGCTTTCTTT | CASSLQGAEAFF
TRBJ1-2 | TRBV7-9 | few | . | TGTGCCAGCAGCGCCGACACTTTCTATGGCTACACCTTC | CASSADTFYGYTF
TRBJ2-3 | TRBV28 | . | TRBD1 | TGTGCCAGCAGTTCTCCCCGGACAGGGCGGGGAGATACGCAGTATTTT | CASSSPRTGRGDTQYF
TRBJ2-5 | TRBV9 | . | . | TGTGCCAGCAGCGTAGCCCCCGGGAGTCCGGAGACCCAGTACTTC | CASSVAPGSPETQYF
TRBJ2-1 | TRBV7-9 | . | TRBD2 | TGTGCCAGCAGCTCCGGCGGGGGGGCCTACAATGAGCAGTTCTTC | CASSSGGGAYNEQFF
TRBJ2-3 | TRBV7-9 | . | TRBD2 | TGTGCCAGCAGCGACGGGACTAGCGGAGCCTATGGCACAGATACGCAGTATTTT | CASSDGTSGAYGTDTQYF
TRBJ1-3 | TRBV4-1 | . | TRBD1 | TGCGCCAGCAGCCAAGAGGACAGGGCCGGAAACACCATATATTTT | CASSQEDRAGNTIYF
TRBJ1-2 | TRBV24-1 | . | TRBD1 | TGTGCCACCATGGGGGTAAACAGGGGGGTGTATGGCTACACCTTC | CATMGVNRGVYGYTF
TRBJ2-5 | TRBV5-1 | . | TRBD1 | TGCGCCAGCAGCTCCGGGGACAGGAAACAAGAGACCCAGTACTTC | CASSSGDRKQETQYF
TRBJ2-1 | TRBV11-3 | . | . | TGTGCCAGCAGCTTAGATCAGTCAGAACAAGAGCAGTTCTTC | CASSLDQSEQEQFF
TRBJ2-1 | TRBV7-9 | . | . | TGTGCCAGCAGCTTAGGTTGGACTACCTCCTACAATGAGCAGTTCTTC | CASSLGWTTSYNEQFF
TRBJ1-1 | TRBV3-1/TRBV3-2 | once | TRBD1 | TGTGCCAGCAGCCTCAGCTGGGAAGGGGGCGGTAGTATCGAGACTGAAGCTTTCTTT | CASSLSWEGGGSIETEAFF
TRBJ2-7 | TRBV6-5 | . | TRBD2 | TGTGCCAGCAGTTACGGGGGGGACGCTGCCTACGAGCAGTACTTC | CASSYGGDAAYEQYF
TRBJ2-3 | TRBV5-1 | . | . | TGCGCCAGCAACCTCGAAGGAGCTACGCAGTATTTT | CASNLEGATQYF
TRBJ2-5 | TRBV6-1 | . | . | TGTGCCAGCAGTGATAACGGGAGTGGGGGAGAGACCCAGTACTTC | CASSDNGSGGETQYF
TRBJ2-1 | TRBV5-1 | . | TRBD2 | TGCGCCAGCAGTTTTAGCGGGAGCGGGACCTACAATGAGCAGTTCTTC | CASSFSGSGTYNEQFF
TRBJ2-2 | TRBV9 | . | . | TGTGCCAGCAGCGTAGAGAGGAAGACAGAGTACACCGGGGAGCTGTTTTTT | CASSVERKTEYTGELFF
TRBJ1-1 | TRBV7-3 | . | . | TGTGCCAGCAGCCCGGACAGATGGGCTGAAGCTTTCTTT | CASSPDRWAEAFF
TRBJ2-6 | TRBV15 | . | . | TGTGCCACCAGCAAAGCGGGTTCTGGGGCCAACGTCCTGACTTTC | CATSKAGSGANVLTF
TRBJ2-1 | TRBV7-7 | . | . | TGTGCTAGCAGTCGATCCGGACGGGGTGGCGGTGAGCAGTTCTTC | CASSRSGRGGGEQFF
TRBJ2-7 | TRBV6-5 | . | TRBD1 | TGTGCCAGCAGTTACCCCGGGACAGGGGGCCACGAGCAGTACTTC | CASSYPGTGGHEQYF
TRBJ2-3 | TRBV30 | . | TRBD2 | TGTGCCTGGAGGTTAGCGGGAGGTGGGGATACGCAGTATTTT | CAWRLAGGGDTQYF
TRBJ1-2 | TRBV4-1 | . | . | TGCGCCAGCAGCCAAGAAGCTAGGTATGGCTACACCTTC | CASSQEARYGYTF
TRBJ2-2 | TRBV9 | . | TRBD1 | TGTGCCAGCAGCGTGGACAGGTGGGCCCTTGGCACCGGGGAGCTGTTTTTT | CASSVDRWALGTGELFF
TRBJ2-5 | TRBV7-6 | . | TRBD2 | TGTGCCAGCAGCCGGACTAGCGGGGGAGGGGAGACCCAGTACTTC | CASSRTSGGGETQYF